The TCR beta chain under discussion was sequenced for a study of blood T cell repertoires in COVID-19. For the study at large: Donors in the United States, Italy and Spain gave samples during acute or convalescent COVID-19. The analysed material was cDNA or gDNA that came from T cells, B-cell-depleted T cells, or PBMCs.

In the study's own analysis: Estimated nucleated cell counts came from reference gene primer amplification. TCRdb's table, derived via immunoSEQ multiplex PCR, lists solely in-frame clones and lacks some. V and J calls and clone size are as listed in that table; D and trimming were resolved from the DNA. The sample lists about 73,000 clones, 90% occurring once. This CDR3 is built from 15 residues. After removal of 3 bases from V and 6 bases from J, the junction contained 4 bases not matched to a gene. Germline lookup yields CDR1 KGHDR and CDR2 SFDVKD. Input material: peripheral blood. The TCR was taken from a woman aged 18-30 years with acute or convalescent COVID-19. The chain is built from TRBV24-1 and TRBJ2-3, with TRBD2 identical over 11 bases. The DNA of the CDR3 is TGTGCCACCAGTGATCCCGGGACTAGCGGTGATACGCAGTATTTT. Its protein is CATSDPGTSGDTQYF.